The rows below give T cell receptor beta chains drawn from one sample of a study of blood T cell repertoires in COVID-19. This table comes from immunoSEQ multiplex PCR, and its TCRdb copy is limited to in-frame clones, with some not included. The repertoire holds fewer than 500,000 clones, more than 65% seen once, with approximately 1% in the top ten. The material sequenced was peripheral blood. These receptors all stem from a human donor with acute or convalescent COVID-19. The donor label of this sample is uncertain. Both conserved end residues are part of each CDR3. D genes are given only for firm matches. Not every row has a clone size; where given, it reads once, few, many or a size class.

D gene	clone size	V gene	J gene	CDR3 protein	CDR3 DNA
TRBD2	-	TRBV4-2	TRBJ2-7	CASSQVLPSGGSRAGEQYF	TGTGCCAGCAGCCAAGTCTTACCTAGCGGGGGCTCCCGGGCAGGCGAGCAGTACTTC
TRBD1	-	TRBV14	TRBJ2-2	CASSPDRVSTGELFF	TGTGCCAGCAGCCCTGACAGGGTGAGCACCGGGGAGCTGTTTTTT
-	-	TRBV19	TRBJ1-5	CASSRTDSETQPQHF	TGTGCCAGTAGCAGGACCGACAGTGAAACCCAGCCCCAGCATTTT
-	-	TRBV2	TRBJ1-2	CASSEYQIRGNYGYTF	TGTGCCAGCAGTGAATATCAGATTAGGGGTAACTATGGCTACACCTTC
TRBD1	-	TRBV7-2	TRBJ1-5	CASSLWSTGNNQPQHF	TGTGCCAGCAGCTTGTGGTCGACAGGGAACAATCAGCCCCAGCATTTT
-	-	TRBV19	TRBJ2-5	CASRGRGETQYF	TGTGCCAGTAGAGGGCGGGGAGAGACCCAGTACTTC
TRBD1	-	TRBV5-1	TRBJ2-2	CASSGTVNTGELFF	TGCGCCAGCAGCGGGACAGTGAACACCGGGGAGCTGTTTTTT
-	-	TRBV3-1/TRBV3-2	TRBJ2-7	CASSQDLETSAHEQYF	TGTGCCAGCAGCCAAGATCTGGAGACTAGTGCGCACGAGCAGTACTTC
TRBD2	-	TRBV7-2	TRBJ2-1	CASSPGGREWDEQFF	TGTGCCAGCAGCCCCGGCGGGCGGGAGTGGGATGAGCAGTTCTTC
TRBD2	-	TRBV14	TRBJ2-3	CASSPPSGSLTDTQYF	TGTGCCAGCAGCCCTCCAAGCGGGAGTCTCACAGATACGCAGTATTTT
TRBD1	once	TRBV15	TRBJ2-7	CATSRTGSFYEQYF	TGTGCCACCAGCAGGACAGGGAGTTTCTACGAGCAGTACTTC
TRBD1	-	TRBV5-4	TRBJ1-2	CASSLVLYGTGFLANYGYTF	TGTGCCAGCAGCTTGGTTTTGTATGGGACAGGATTTTTAGCTAACTATGGCTACACCTTC
-	-	TRBV6-1	TRBJ2-7	CASSELDYEQYF	TGTGCCAGCAGTGAGTTAGACTACGAGCAGTACTTC
-	-	TRBV6-1	TRBJ1-1	CASSEASSGLRNTEAFF	TGTGCCAGCAGTGAAGCGAGTTCAGGGTTGCGGAACACTGAAGCTTTCTTT
-	-	TRBV29-1	TRBJ2-1	CSVDGTPRSYNEQFF	TGCAGCGTTGACGGGACTCCTCGATCTTACAATGAGCAGTTCTTC
TRBD1	few	TRBV19	TRBJ1-1	CASTGQGTLRRTEAFF	TGTGCCAGTACGGGACAGGGCACCCTTCGGAGGACTGAAGCTTTCTTT
-	-	TRBV6-5	TRBJ2-7	CASSWGGRSEQYF	TGTGCCAGCAGTTGGGGGGGCCGGAGCGAGCAGTACTTC
TRBD1	once	TRBV2	TRBJ1-6	CASRGEQGARSPLHF	TGTGCCAGCAGGGGGGAACAGGGGGCTAGATCACCCCTCCACTTT
-	-	TRBV10-3	TRBJ2-1	CAISSSGSGYYNEQFF	-
TRBD1	-	TRBV30	TRBJ1-2	CAWGLGWDSYGYTF	TGTGCCTGGGGACTTGGATGGGACAGCTATGGCTACACCTTC
-	-	TRBV6-5	TRBJ1-6	CASSYGSKNSPLRF	TGTGCCAGCAGTTATGGGAGTAAGAATTCACCCCTCCGCTTT
-	-	TRBV10-1	TRBJ2-6	CASSERGSGANVLTF	TGCGCCAGCAGTGAAAGGGGCTCTGGGGCCAACGTCCTGACTTTC